The present entry profiles one T cell receptor beta chain with its context. What it binds is not known. Germline lookup yields CDR1 SGHRS and CDR2 YFSETQ. The CDR3 is 14 amino acids. This entry belongs to a study of monozygotic twins with inflammatory bowel disease. After re-calling the 5' RACE reads, TCRdb lists one entry per CDR3 protein, DNA absent. Its clone listing holds approximately 150,000 distinct CDR3 sequences. Study-level points and caveats: Compared with healthy co-twins, IBD patients showed reduced TCRbeta repertoire diversity by inverse Simpson.

This rearrangement joins TRBV5-1 to TRBJ1-4; TCRdb proposes TRBD1, but this gene call is untestable without DNA. The sample was blood. The receptor was derived from a human donor with ulcerative colitis or Crohn's disease, or a healthy co-twin of an affected twin (not recorded which). The CDR3 region is CASSWGRENEKLFF.